This TCR beta chain is drawn from a study of shared clonotypes between healthy human individuals. TCRdb keeps only in-frame clones here, not all; method: immunoSEQ multiplex PCR. The table records hundreds of thousands of clones, 90% to 97% of them present only once. With 0 bases removed from V and 0 bases from J, the gap between germline ends came to 10 bases. Germline CDR1 and CDR2: MNHEY and SVGAGI. The CDR3 is 16 residues long. Sequencing was performed on naive CD4+ T cells sorted from blood. Stated subset: CD45RA+ positively selected. The rearrangement joins TRBV6-5 to TRBJ2-3, with D perhaps TRBD1 or TRBD2 (5 bases each). The receptor's source is a young woman in good health. The chain's CDR3 is CASSYSGVWSTDTQYF. The CDR3 coding sequence is TGTGCCAGCAGTTACTCGGGGGTTTGGAGCACAGATACGCAGTATTTT.